The present entry profiles one T cell receptor (beta chain) with its context. The antigen this receptor binds is unknown. No base-level quality is on record; no much larger clone is a single base apart. These data come from a study of patients and donors after allogeneic stem cell transplantation (dated by TCRdb to the early 2020s). Library construction relied on RT-PCR. Data came from a NextSeq 550. The public reads were reanalyzed by TCRdb: fastp trimming at Q25, MiXCR alignment, in-frame beta chains only. Every CDR3 protein is listed once, alongside the most common genes and DNA of its rows. This sample gives about a million distinct CDR3 sequences in total; 15% to 20% of them show up just once. Around 6% of the sample comes from the top ten. The specimen sequenced was blood, either unsorted or a sorted T cell fraction (not recorded which). This sequence originates from a human donor who was either an allogeneic HSCT recipient or a stem cell or donor lymphocyte infusion donor (not recorded which). It is not recorded whose cells these are; they may come from a transplant donor.

The CDR3 amino acid sequence is: CATSTTSGGKDEQFF. The bases read TGTGCCACCAGCACTACTAGCGGGGGAAAGGATGAGCAGTTCTTC. In this chain, TRBV15 is recombined with TRBJ2-1; a stretch of 11 junction bases matches TRBD2. V and J are trimmed by 4 bases and 8 bases, and the gene matches miss 7 bases of the junction. CDR1 LNHNV and CDR2 YYDKDF are derived from the germline V gene (reference sequence). Including cysteine and phenylalanine, the CDR3 has 15 amino acids. Here the CDR3 DNA is all that survives: 45 bases in frame from base 1.